The present entry profiles one T cell receptor beta chain with its context. No antigen is known for it. With 60 Vbeta and 13 Jbeta primers, the PCR was carried out. Profiling relied on immunoSEQ multiplex PCR, and the TCRdb table lists in-frame clones only, not all of them. The data show about 170,000 clones, around 80% seen once. The CDR3 totals 16 residues. Germline CDR1 and CDR2: LNHDA and SQIVND (reference sequence). Trimming took off 8 bases at V and 2 bases at J, with 18 bases between the two ends. The sample originates from a study of cytomegalovirus exposure and HLA in healthy donors. General study findings and limits: Accurate prediction of HLA-A and HLA-B alleles (for most subjects) was reportedly achieved from TCR beta sequences. Later genetic work tied a missense DCLRE1C variant to beta-chain V and J trimming.

The TCR originated in a woman aged 45-65 years in good health and CMV-seropositive. Sequences were obtained from PBMCs. This chain links TRBV19 with TRBJ2-2; a weak D match, TRBD2 (6 bases). CDR3 region: CASASAGTDNTGELFF. The DNA of the CDR3 is TGTGCCAGTGCCTCCGCGGGGACGGACAACACCGGGGAGCTGTTTTTT.